One sample yielded the 14 T cell receptor beta chains listed below, sequenced in a study of blood T cell repertoires in COVID-19. Sequencing was performed with immunoSEQ multiplex PCR; in TCRdb, only in-frame clones are kept and a portion is missing. The data hold 150,000 to 200,000 clones, with about 90% observed a single time. Sequenced input: peripheral blood. The source is a man aged 25-45 years with COVID-19, enrolled during active disease.

This clone showed up just once. V gene TRBV5-6 combines with J gene TRBJ1-1, with a possible D match to TRBD1 (6 bases). V gave up 1 base and J gave up 6 bases, with 16 bases separating them. Germline CDR1 SGHDT, CDR2 YYEEEE. The CDR3 contains 15 residues. CDR3 protein: CASSLFGTPWAEAFF. CDR3 nucleotide sequence: TGTGCCAGCAGCTTGTTCGGGACACCATGGGCTGAAGCTTTCTTT.

This rearrangement joins TRBV10-3 to TRBJ2-3; TRBD2 agrees at 14 bases. The CDR3 consists of 17 residues. Germline trimming cut 0 bases from V and 11 bases from J; bases unmatched to any gene: 10. Germline CDR1 and CDR2: ENHRY and SYGVKD. The CDR3, as DNA: TGTGCCATCAGTGAGTCTAGACTAGCGGGGGGGCCTTCGGGGCAGTATTTT. The encoded protein is CAISESRLAGGPSGQYF.

There are a few counts of this clone. The chain couples TRBV5-1 to TRBJ1-6, with 9 bases lining up with TRBD1. V was pared by 0 bases and J by 8 bases, with 9 bases of the junction left unmatched. This CDR3 has 17 amino acids. The germline gives CDR1 SGHRS, CDR2 YFSETQ. CDR3 DNA: TGCGCCAGCAGCTTGGTGCTGTCGGACAGGGGCGATTCACCCCTCCACTTT. Translated: CASSLVLSDRGDSPLHF. Drawing the rest from reference TRBV5-1 and TRBJ1-6, the complete variable domain is KAGVTQTPRYLIKTRGQQVTLSCSPISGHRSVSWYQQTPGQGLQFLFEYFSETQRNKGNFPGRFSGRQFSNSRSEMNVSTLELGDSALYLCASSLVLSDRGDSPLHFGNGTRLTVT.

This rearrangement joins TRBV25-1 to TRBJ1-4; D perhaps matches TRBD1 (6 bases). The V end was cut by 3 bases, the J end by 5 bases, with 16 bases between. Germline CDR1 reads MGHDK; CDR2 reads SYGVNS. The CDR3 spans 16 residues. The CDR3: CASSDLSNRANEKLFF. As DNA, the CDR3 is TGTGCCAGCAGTGACTTAAGTAACAGGGCCAATGAAAAACTGTTTTTT.

The chain recombines TRBV2 with TRBJ1-2, with TRBD1 matching 7 bases. Unmatched junction bases numbered 11, after V lost 9 bases and J lost 4 bases. The CDR3 sequence is 14 residues long. Germline V gene sequence: CDR1 SNHLY, CDR2 FYNNEI. Written as DNA, the CDR3 is TGTGCCAGTTCCAGGGGGTATTCCCTCTATGGCTACACCTTC. Its protein product is CASSRGYSLYGYTF. The full variable domain, with the rest looked up from reference TRBV2 and TRBJ1-2, is EPEVTQTPSHQVTQMGQEVILRCVPISNHLYFYWYRQILGQKVEFLVSFYNNEISEKSEIFDDQFSVERPDGSNFTLKIRSTKLEDSAMYFCASSRGYSLYGYTFGSGTRLTVV.

The V gene is TRBV29-1, the J gene TRBJ2-1; TRBD1 matches at 10 bases. CDR1 and CDR2 from the germline V gene are SQVTM and ANQGSEA. This CDR3 spans 15 amino acids. With 7 bases clipped from V and 1 base from J, the junction kept 7 bases outside the gene matches. The DNA of the CDR3 is TGCAGCGGGGGAGACAGGGGGCTTTCCTACAATGAGCAGTTCTTC. This sequence encodes CSGGDRGLSYNEQFF.

V and J are TRBV5-1 and TRBJ2-7; D may be TRBD1 (6 bases). The CDR3 sequence is 13 residues long. In germline, CDR1 is SGHRS, CDR2 YFSETQ. Trimming took off 2 bases at V and 7 bases at J, with 13 bases between the two ends. CDR3 amino acids: CASSLARTEEQYF. CDR3 in DNA: TGCGCCAGCAGCTTAGCAAGGACAGAGGAGCAGTACTTC.

This chain links TRBV12-3 or TRBV12-4 with TRBJ2-3; no clear D. Trimming stripped 5 bases from V and 3 bases from J, with 9 bases between. This CDR3 region has 13 residues. The CDR3 here is CASSAGTTDTQYF. In DNA form, the CDR3 reads TGTGCCAGCAGTGCAGGCACGACAGATACGCAGTATTTT.

The CDR3 DNA reads as TGTGCCAGCAGTTACTGGGACAGGGGGGTTTCTGGGGCCAACGTCCTGACTTTC. This encodes CASSYWDRGVSGANVLTF. The chain has TRBV6-2 or TRBV6-3 and TRBJ2-6, with 11 positions matching TRBD1. Germline CDR1 and CDR2: MNHEY and SVGEGT. The CDR3 is made up of 18 amino acids. Germline trimming cut 1 base from V and 1 base from J; bases unmatched to any gene: 3.

The rearrangement uses TRBV29-1 and TRBJ2-2; D not resolved. The CDR3 is 12 residues long. Trimming took 7 bases from V and 7 from J, leaving 13 bases between them. Germline V gives CDR1 SQVTM, CDR2 ANQGSEA. The CDR3 DNA is TGCAGCGCCCGACTGGTATTCGGGGAGCTGTTTTTT. Translation: CSARLVFGELFF.

The rearrangement joins TRBV19 to TRBJ1-2; TRBD1 aligns across 8 bases. V lost 6 bases and J lost 5; bases outside the gene matches: 5. The CDR3 sequence is 13 residues long. Germline CDR1 is LNHDA and CDR2 is SQIVND (reference sequence). CDR3 amino acids: CASRVDREYGYTF. CDR3 sequence (DNA): TGTGCCAGTAGAGTGGACAGGGAGTATGGCTACACCTTC.

V gene TRBV28 combines with J gene TRBJ2-2; tentative D call: TRBD1 (5 bases). Trimming shortened V by 4 bases and J by 7 bases, and 22 bases separated the two germline ends. Per germline, CDR1 MDHEN and CDR2 SYDVKM. The CDR3 has 17 amino acids. In nucleotides, the CDR3 is TGTGCCAGCAGTTCACCCCCGGCGGCAGTGGGGCACGGGGAGCTGTTTTTT. It is translated as CASSSPPAAVGHGELFF.

The sample holds one count of this clone. The chain joins TRBV30 to TRBJ1-4; 7 bases are shared with TRBD1. The CDR3 has 11 amino acids. J was trimmed by 13 bases and V by 0 bases; bases with no gene match: 2. CDR1 is GTSNPN and CDR2 is SVGIG in the germline V gene (reference sequence). The CDR3 DNA reads as TGTGCCTGGAGTGTACACAGGGGACTGTTTTTT. Amino acid sequence: CAWSVHRGLFF.

The genes are TRBV3-1 (or the pseudogene TRBV3-2) and TRBJ2-7, with D possibly matching TRBD2 (5 bases). Trimming shortened V by 0 bases and J by 3 bases, and 9 bases separated the two germline ends. CDR3 size: 14 residues. Germline lookup yields CDR1 LGHDT and CDR2 YNNKEL (reference sequence). The CDR3 nucleotides read TGTGCCAGCAGCCAAGAAGACGGAGGCTACGAGCAGTACTTC. Protein sequence: CASSQEDGGYEQYF.